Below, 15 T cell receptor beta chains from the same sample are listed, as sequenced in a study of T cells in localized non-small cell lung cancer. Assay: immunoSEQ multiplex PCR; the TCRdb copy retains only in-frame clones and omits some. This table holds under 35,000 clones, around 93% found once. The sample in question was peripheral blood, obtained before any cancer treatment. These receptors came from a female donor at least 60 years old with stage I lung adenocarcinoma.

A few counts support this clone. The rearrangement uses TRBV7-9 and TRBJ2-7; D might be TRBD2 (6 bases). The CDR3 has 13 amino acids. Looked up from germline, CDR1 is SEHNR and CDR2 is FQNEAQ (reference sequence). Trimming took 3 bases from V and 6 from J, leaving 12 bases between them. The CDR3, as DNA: TGTGCCAGCAGCTTTTGGGGGGTTTTCGAGCAGTACTTC. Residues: CASSFWGVFEQYF. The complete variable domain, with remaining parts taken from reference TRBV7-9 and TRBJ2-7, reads DTGVSQNPRHKITKRGQNVTFRCDPISEHNRLYWYRQTLGQGPEFLTYFQNEAQLEKSRLLSDRFSAERPKGSFSTLEIQRTEQGDSAMYLCASSFWGVFEQYFGPGTRLTVT.

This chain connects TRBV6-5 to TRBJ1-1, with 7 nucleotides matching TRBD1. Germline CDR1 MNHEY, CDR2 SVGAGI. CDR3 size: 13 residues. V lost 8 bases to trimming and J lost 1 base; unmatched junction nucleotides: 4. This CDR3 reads CASLNRGNTEAFF. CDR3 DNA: TGTGCCAGCCTCAACAGGGGGAACACTGAAGCTTTCTTT.

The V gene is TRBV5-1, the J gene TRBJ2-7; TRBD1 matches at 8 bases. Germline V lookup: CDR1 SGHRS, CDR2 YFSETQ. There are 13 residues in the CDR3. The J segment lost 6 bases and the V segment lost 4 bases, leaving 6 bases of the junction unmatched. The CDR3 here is CASSTGQGSEQYF. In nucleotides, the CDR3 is TGCGCCAGCAGCACCGGACAGGGCTCCGAGCAGTACTTC.

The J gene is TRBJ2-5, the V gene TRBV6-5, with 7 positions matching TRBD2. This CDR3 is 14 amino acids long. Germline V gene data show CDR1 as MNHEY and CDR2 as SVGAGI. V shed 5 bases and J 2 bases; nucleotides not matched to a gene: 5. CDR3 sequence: CASSRDYSQETQYF. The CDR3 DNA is TGTGCCAGCAGTCGGGACTACTCGCAAGAGACCCAGTACTTC.

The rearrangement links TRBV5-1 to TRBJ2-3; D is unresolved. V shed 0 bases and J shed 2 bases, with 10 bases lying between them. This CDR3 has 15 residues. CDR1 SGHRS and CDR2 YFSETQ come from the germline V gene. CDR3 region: CASSLGVGSTDTQYF. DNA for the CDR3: TGCGCCAGCAGCTTGGGTGTAGGGTCCACAGATACGCAGTATTTT.

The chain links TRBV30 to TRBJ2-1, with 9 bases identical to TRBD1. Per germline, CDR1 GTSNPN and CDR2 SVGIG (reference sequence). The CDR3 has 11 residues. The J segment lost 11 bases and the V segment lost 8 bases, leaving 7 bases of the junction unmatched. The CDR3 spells CAGRDRDQQFF. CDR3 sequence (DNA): TGTGCCGGCCGGGACAGGGACCAGCAGTTCTTC. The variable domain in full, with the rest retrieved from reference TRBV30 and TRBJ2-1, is SQTIHQWPATLVQPVGSPLSLECTVEGTSNPNLYWYRQAAGRGLQLLFYSVGIGQISSEVPQNLSASRPQDRQFILSSKKLLLSDSGFYLCAGRDRDQQFFGPGTRLTVL.

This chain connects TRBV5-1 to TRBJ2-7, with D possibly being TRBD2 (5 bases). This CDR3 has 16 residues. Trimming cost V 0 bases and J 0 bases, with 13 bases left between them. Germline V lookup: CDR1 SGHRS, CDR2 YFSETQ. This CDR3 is CASSLAGVEDSYEQYF. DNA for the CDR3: TGCGCCAGCAGCTTGGCCGGGGTTGAGGACTCCTACGAGCAGTACTTC.

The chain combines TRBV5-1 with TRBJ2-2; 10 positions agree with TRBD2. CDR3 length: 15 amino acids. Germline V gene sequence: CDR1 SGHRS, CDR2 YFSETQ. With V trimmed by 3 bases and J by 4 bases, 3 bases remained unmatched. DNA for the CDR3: TGCGCCAGCAGCTACCTAGCGGGGGCCACCGGGGAGCTGTTTTTT. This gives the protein CASSYLAGATGELFF.

In DNA, the CDR3 is TGCGCCAGCAGCTTGGAAGGACAGGGTTACAATGAGCAGTTCTTC. Protein product: CASSLEGQGYNEQFF. V gene TRBV5-1 combines with J gene TRBJ2-1; 8 nucleotides match TRBD1. The CDR3 has 15 residues. V lost 0 bases, J lost 4 bases, and 3 bases stayed unmatched. Germline assignment: CDR1 SGHRS and CDR2 YFSETQ.

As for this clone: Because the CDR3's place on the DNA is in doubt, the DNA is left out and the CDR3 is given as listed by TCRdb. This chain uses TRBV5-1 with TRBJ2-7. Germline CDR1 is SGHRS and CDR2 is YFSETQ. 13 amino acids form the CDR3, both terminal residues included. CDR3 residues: CANLRAGLYEQYF.

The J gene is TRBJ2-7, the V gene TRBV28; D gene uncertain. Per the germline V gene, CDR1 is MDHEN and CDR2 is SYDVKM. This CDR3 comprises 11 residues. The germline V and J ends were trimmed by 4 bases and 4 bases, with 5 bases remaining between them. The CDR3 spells CASSSNYEQYF. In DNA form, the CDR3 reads TGTGCCAGCAGTTCAAATTACGAGCAGTACTTC.

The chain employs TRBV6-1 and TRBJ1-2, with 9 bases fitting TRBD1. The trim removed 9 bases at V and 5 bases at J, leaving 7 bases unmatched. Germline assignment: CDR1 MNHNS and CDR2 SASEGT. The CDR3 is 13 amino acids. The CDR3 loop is CASRTGVVYGYTF. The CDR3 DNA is TGTGCCAGTCGGACAGGGGTCGTATATGGCTACACCTTC.

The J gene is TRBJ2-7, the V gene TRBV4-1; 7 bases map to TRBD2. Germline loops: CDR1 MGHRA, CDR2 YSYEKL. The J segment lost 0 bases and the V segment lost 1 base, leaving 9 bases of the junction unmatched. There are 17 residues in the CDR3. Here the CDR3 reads CASSQVASGASSYEQYF. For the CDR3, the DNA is TGCGCCAGCAGCCAAGTCGCGAGCGGGGCAAGCTCCTACGAGCAGTACTTC.

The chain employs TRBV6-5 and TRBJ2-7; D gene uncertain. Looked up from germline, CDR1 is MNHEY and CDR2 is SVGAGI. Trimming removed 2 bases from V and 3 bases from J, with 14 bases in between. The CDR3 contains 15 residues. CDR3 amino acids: CASSYARPPNYEQYF. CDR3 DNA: TGTGCCAGCAGTTACGCTCGACCCCCAAACTACGAGCAGTACTTC.

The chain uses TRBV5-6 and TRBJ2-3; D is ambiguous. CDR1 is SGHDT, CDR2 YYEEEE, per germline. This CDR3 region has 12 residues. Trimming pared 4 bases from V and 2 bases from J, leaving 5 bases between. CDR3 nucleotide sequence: TGTGCCAGCAGCACCCTCACAGATACGCAGTATTTT. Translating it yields CASSTLTDTQYF. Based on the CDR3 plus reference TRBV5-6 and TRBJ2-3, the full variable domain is DAGVTQSPTHLIKTRGQQVTLRCSPKSGHDTVSWYQQALGQGPQFIFQYYEEEERQRGNFPDRFSGHQFPNYSSELNVNALLLGDSALYLCASSTLTDTQYFGPGTRLTVL.